The 13 T cell receptor beta chains listed next were all sequenced from one sample in a study of multiple sclerosis patients with progressive multifocal leukoencephalopathy. This sample's time point: before natalizumab initiation. Libraries were prepared by immunoSEQ multiplex PCR; TCRdb keeps only in-frame clonotypes and omits some of them. The sample lists some 31,000 clones; 89% were seen once. The sequenced material came from PBMCs. The origin of the receptors is a human donor with multiple sclerosis.

CDR3 bases: TGTGCCAGCTCACCACCGCCGACTAGGGAGACCCAGTACTTC. Amino acid sequence: CASSPPPTRETQYF. The gene calls are TRBV18 and TRBJ2-5, with a possible D match to TRBD2 (6 bases). The CDR3 extends over 14 amino acids. Germline V gene data show CDR1 as KGHSH and CDR2 as LQKENI. The V gene lost 0 bases and the J gene lost 5 bases, with 10 bases spanning the gap.

The chain uses TRBV11-2 and TRBJ2-5; D is perhaps TRBD1 or TRBD2 (6 bases each). The end of the DNA is better explained by TRBJ2-7, so the J call may be wrong. Germline-derived CDR1 and CDR2 are SGHAT and FQNNGV. The CDR3 is 16 amino acids. CDR3 sequence: CASSSRGGRASYEQYF. CDR3 DNA: TGTGCCAGCAGCTCGCGAGGGGGGCGAGCCTCCTACGAGCAGTACTTC.

This chain links TRBV12-5 with TRBJ1-5; D not resolved. The CDR3 length is 15 residues. Germline V lookup: CDR1 LGHNT, CDR2 FRNRAP. Trimming shortened V by 6 bases and J by 3 bases, and 15 bases separated the two germline ends. The CDR3 reads CASGPSRDINQPQHF. CDR3 bases: TGTGCTAGTGGACCGAGCCGGGATATCAATCAGCCCCAGCATTTT. Looking up the rest from reference TRBV12-5 and TRBJ1-5 gives the full variable domain: DARVTQTPRHKVTEMGQEVTMRCQPILGHNTVFWYRQTMMQGLELLAYFRNRAPLDDSGMPKDRFSAEMPDATLATLKIQPSEPRDSAVYFCASGPSRDINQPQHFGDGTRLSIL.

The sample holds a few counts of this clone. The chain has TRBV7-2 and TRBJ2-1; the D is unclear. The CDR3 spans 15 residues. Germline V lookup: CDR1 SGHTA, CDR2 FQGNSA. V was shortened by 1 base and J by 7 bases, with 14 bases between the two germline ends. CDR3 nucleotides: TGTGCCAGCAGCTTAGTTGGATCCCAAGGGAATGAGCAGTTCTTC. Translating it yields CASSLVGSQGNEQFF.

The table lists this clone with a few counts. The chain has TRBV2 and TRBJ1-6; 7 bases map to TRBD1. The germline CDR1 and CDR2 sequences are SNHLY and FYNNEI. This CDR3 contains 15 residues. J lost 7 bases, V lost 6 bases, and 9 bases had no gene match. The CDR3 sequence: CASRPSGTENSPLHF. The CDR3, as DNA: TGTGCCAGCAGACCTTCCGGGACAGAAAATTCACCCCTCCACTTT.

This rearrangement joins TRBV7-9 to TRBJ2-2; D unresolved. The CDR3 extends over 15 amino acids. CDR1 and CDR2 (germline): SEHNR, FQNEAQ (reference sequence). Trimming removed 0 bases from V and 5 bases from J, with 10 bases in between. The CDR3 reads CASSLAGEGTGELFF. In DNA, the CDR3 is TGTGCCAGCAGCTTAGCAGGCGAAGGGACCGGGGAGCTGTTTTTT.

The V call is TRBV6-5, the J call TRBJ1-5; D gene unclear. The CDR3 has 12 residues. CDR1 and CDR2 (germline): MNHEY, SVGAGI. Trimming removed 7 bases from V and 2 bases from J, with 6 bases in between. CDR3 amino acids: CASKMGNQPQHF. In DNA form, the CDR3 reads TGTGCCAGCAAGATGGGCAATCAGCCCCAGCATTTT.

This sequence joins TRBV20-1 and TRBJ2-7, with no clear D. Trimming pared 0 bases from V and 7 bases from J, leaving 7 bases between. The CDR3 is 11 residues long. Per germline, CDR1 DFQATT and CDR2 SNEGSKA (reference sequence). The DNA of the CDR3 is TGCAGTGCTAGAGATCTAAAAGAGCAGTACTTC. Translated, it gives CSARDLKEQYF.

The rearrangement uses TRBV5-1 and TRBJ2-3; TRBD2 agrees at 8 bases. The CDR3 covers 15 residues. The V and J ends lost 3 bases and 2 bases, in that order; junction bases with no gene match: 5. CDR1 is SGHRS and CDR2 is YFSETQ in the germline V gene. The CDR3, as DNA: TGCGCCAGCAGCTCCGGGACTAGTCCCACAGATACGCAGTATTTT. This encodes CASSSGTSPTDTQYF.

On this clone: The CDR3 does not close with the conserved phenylalanine or tryptophan, likely indicating a read error. The DNA is omitted, as the CDR3 cannot be located on it reliably, and the CDR3 follows TCRdb's listing. The chain carries TRBV7-9 and TRBJ2-7; TRBD1, the table's D call, was not compared with the DNA. Germline V gives CDR1 SEHNR, CDR2 FQNEAQ (reference sequence). The CDR3 length is 11 residues, termini included. The CDR3 protein is CAHKLGPGVGS.

The rearrangement uses TRBV4-2 and TRBJ2-3; 7 bases line up with TRBD1. The CDR3 is made up of 16 amino acids. Losses at the gene ends were 1 base for V and 3 bases for J; bases not matched to a gene: 7. From germline, CDR1 is LGHNA and CDR2 YNFKEQ. CDR3 coding DNA: TGTGCCAGCAGCCAAGCTCGTGACAGGGAAACAGATACGCAGTATTTT. Its protein product is CASSQARDRETDTQYF.

V and J are TRBV9 and TRBJ1-4; D uncertain. V lost 1 base to trimming and J lost 3 bases, with 4 bases between them. The CDR3 length is 13 residues. Germline CDR1 and CDR2: SGDLS and YYNGEE. The CDR3 nucleotides read TGTGCCAGCAGCGTATCTGCTAATGAAAAACTGTTTTTT. This translates into CASSVSANEKLFF.

The rearrangement uses TRBV6-1 and TRBJ2-5; 9 bases are a match to TRBD2. Germline trimming cut 11 bases from V and 5 bases from J; bases unmatched to any gene: 6. The CDR3 spans 12 residues. CDR1 is MNHNS and CDR2 is SASEGT in the germline V gene. The CDR3 spells CAGAGGLETQYF. DNA for the CDR3: TGTGCCGGAGCGGGGGGATTGGAGACCCAGTACTTC.